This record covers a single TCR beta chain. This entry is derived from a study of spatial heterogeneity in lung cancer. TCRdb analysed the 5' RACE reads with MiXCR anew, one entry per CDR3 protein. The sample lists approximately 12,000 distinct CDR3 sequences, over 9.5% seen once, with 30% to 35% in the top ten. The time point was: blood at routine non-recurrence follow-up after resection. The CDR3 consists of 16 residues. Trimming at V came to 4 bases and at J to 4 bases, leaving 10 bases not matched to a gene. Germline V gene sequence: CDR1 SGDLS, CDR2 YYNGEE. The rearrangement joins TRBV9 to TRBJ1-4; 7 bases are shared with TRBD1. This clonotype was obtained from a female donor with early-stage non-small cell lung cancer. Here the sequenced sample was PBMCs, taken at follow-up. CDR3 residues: CASSPSQGVNNEKLFF. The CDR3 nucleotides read TGTGCCAGCAGCCCTTCTCAGGGGGTAAATAATGAAAAACTGTTTTTT.